The T cell receptor beta chain under discussion was sequenced for a study of cytomegalovirus exposure and HLA in healthy donors. Broader study findings: The study designated 164 TCR beta chains cytomegalovirus-associated. A later look showed TCR association rates differing by HLA locus, highest for DRB1 and lowest for HLA-C. Immune exposure data for these donors was limited to CMV serostatus. Cytomegalovirus status, reportedly, was diagnosed with high specificity and sensitivity by the classifier.

PCR was performed using 60 Vbeta and 13 Jbeta primers. Sequencing was performed with immunoSEQ multiplex PCR; in TCRdb, only in-frame clones are kept and a portion is missing. The sample includes around 140,000 clones, approximately 72% of them seen just once. Note on this clone: The antigen is undetermined.

V lost 5 bases, J lost 0 bases, and 8 bases lay in between. Germline-derived CDR1 and CDR2 are MNHEY and SVGAGI. There are 14 residues in the CDR3. The rearrangement uses TRBV6-5 and TRBJ1-5; TRBD1 is a possible D gene (5 bases). The material sequenced was PBMCs. This TCR was sampled from a woman in her sixties in good health and CMV-seronegative. CDR3 region: CASSPTDSNQPQHF. The CDR3 DNA reads as TGTGCCAGCAGTCCGACAGATAGCAATCAGCCCCAGCATTTT.